The clone carrying this T cell receptor (beta chain) has a count of ten or more. The antigen is undetermined. These data come from a study of T cells in Graves' hyperthyroidism and ophthalmopathy. About the research overall: Staff took peripheral blood when the initial diagnosis was made, before any treatment began. Whole-study results and caveats: Most thyroid-expanded clonotypes above 0.001 were also found in blood.

The CDR3 is 13 amino acids. Trimming removed 0 bases from V and 6 bases from J, with 9 bases in between. CDR1 is MNHNS and CDR2 is SASEGT in the germline V gene. Amplified regions were TCR beta CDR3 sequences from RNA transcripts. The TCR CDR3 first-round RT-PCR relied on the HTBI primer set. TCRdb processed the multiplex PCR reads anew with MiXCR; each CDR3 protein has one entry. The sample shows 300,000 to 500,000 distinct CDR3 sequences, about 15% of them seen only once. Sequenced: blood. This receptor was taken from a woman aged 25 to 39 with Graves' hyperthyroidism. This chain connects TRBV6-1 to TRBJ2-7; no definite D call. CDR3 residues: CASSEAFIREQYF. CDR3 DNA: TGTGCCAGCAGTGAAGCCTTTATCCGCGAGCAGTACTTC.